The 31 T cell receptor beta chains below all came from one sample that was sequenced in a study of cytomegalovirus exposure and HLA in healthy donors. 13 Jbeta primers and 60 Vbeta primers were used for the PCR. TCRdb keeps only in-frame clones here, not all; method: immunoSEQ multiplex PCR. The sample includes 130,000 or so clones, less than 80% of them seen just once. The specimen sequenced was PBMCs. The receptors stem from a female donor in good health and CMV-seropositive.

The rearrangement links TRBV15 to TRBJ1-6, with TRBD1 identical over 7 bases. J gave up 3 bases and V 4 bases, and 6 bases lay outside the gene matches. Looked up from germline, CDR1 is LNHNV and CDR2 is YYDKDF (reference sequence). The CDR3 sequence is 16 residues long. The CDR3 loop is CATSTGTDDYNSPLHF. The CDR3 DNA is TGTGCCACCAGCACCGGGACAGATGACTATAATTCACCCCTCCACTTT.

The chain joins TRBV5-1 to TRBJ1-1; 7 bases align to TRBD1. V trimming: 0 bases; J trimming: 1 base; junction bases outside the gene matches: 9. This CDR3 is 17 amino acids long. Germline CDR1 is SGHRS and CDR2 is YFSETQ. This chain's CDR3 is CASSLVPIGQANTEAFF. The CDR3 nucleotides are TGCGCCAGCAGCTTGGTCCCCATCGGACAGGCGAACACTGAAGCTTTCTTT. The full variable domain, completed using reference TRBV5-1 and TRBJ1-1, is KAGVTQTPRYLIKTRGQQVTLSCSPISGHRSVSWYQQTPGQGLQFLFEYFSETQRNKGNFPGRFSGRQFSNSRSEMNVSTLELGDSALYLCASSLVPIGQANTEAFFGQGTRLTVV.

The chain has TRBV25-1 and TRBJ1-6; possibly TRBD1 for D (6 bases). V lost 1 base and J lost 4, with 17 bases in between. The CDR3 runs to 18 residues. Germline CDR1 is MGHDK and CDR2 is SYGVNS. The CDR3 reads CASSELGAGANYNSPLHF. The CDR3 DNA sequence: TGTGCCAGCAGTGAATTGGGGGCAGGGGCAAATTATAATTCACCCCTCCACTTT.

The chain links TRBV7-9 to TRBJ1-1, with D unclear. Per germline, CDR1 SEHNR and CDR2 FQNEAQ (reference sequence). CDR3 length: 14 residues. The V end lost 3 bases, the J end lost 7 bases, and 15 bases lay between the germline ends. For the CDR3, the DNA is TGTGCCAGCAGCTTTGATAGGGAGGTGTTTGAAGCTTTCTTT. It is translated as CASSFDREVFEAFF. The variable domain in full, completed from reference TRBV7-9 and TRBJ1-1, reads DTGVSQNPRHKITKRGQNVTFRCDPISEHNRLYWYRQTLGQGPEFLTYFQNEAQLEKSRLLSDRFSAERPKGSFSTLEIQRTEQGDSAMYLCASSFDREVFEAFFGQGTRLTVV.

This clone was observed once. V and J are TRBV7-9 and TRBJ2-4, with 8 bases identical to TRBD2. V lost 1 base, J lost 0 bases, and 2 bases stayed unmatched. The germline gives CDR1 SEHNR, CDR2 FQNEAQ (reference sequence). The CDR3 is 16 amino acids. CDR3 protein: CASSLDSGGAKNIQYF. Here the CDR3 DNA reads TGTGCCAGCAGCTTAGACAGCGGGGGAGCCAAAAACATTCAGTACTTC. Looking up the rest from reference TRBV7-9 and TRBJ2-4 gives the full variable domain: DTGVSQNPRHKITKRGQNVTFRCDPISEHNRLYWYRQTLGQGPEFLTYFQNEAQLEKSRLLSDRFSAERPKGSFSTLEIQRTEQGDSAMYLCASSLDSGGAKNIQYFGAGTRLSVL.

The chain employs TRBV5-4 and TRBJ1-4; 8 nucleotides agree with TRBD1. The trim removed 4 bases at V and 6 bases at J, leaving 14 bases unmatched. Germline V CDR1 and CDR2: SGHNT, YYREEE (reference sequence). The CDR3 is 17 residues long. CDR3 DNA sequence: TGTGCCAGCAGCGGGAAGACAGGGGATGAGGAGGATGAAAAACTGTTTTTT. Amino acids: CASSGKTGDEEDEKLFF.

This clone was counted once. CDR3 DNA: TGTGCCAGCAGTTTATCCGGGACTACAACGCAGTATTTT. Translation gives CASSLSGTTTQYF. This sequence joins TRBV28 and TRBJ2-3; 7 bases match TRBD2. Trimming cost V 1 base and J 9 bases; bases outside gene matches: 4. The CDR3 sequence is 13 residues long. Germline-derived CDR1 and CDR2 are MDHEN and SYDVKM.

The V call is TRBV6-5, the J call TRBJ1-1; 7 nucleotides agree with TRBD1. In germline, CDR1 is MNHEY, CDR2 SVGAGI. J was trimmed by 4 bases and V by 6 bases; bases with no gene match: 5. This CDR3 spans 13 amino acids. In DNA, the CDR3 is TGTGCCAGCAGCCTCAGGGGGATCACTGAAGCTTTCTTT. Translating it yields CASSLRGITEAFF.

The chain's CDR3 is CAITGGNTEAFF. The CDR3 DNA reads as TGTGCCATCACCGGGGGGAACACTGAAGCTTTCTTT. This chain uses TRBV10-3 with TRBJ1-1, with D tentatively TRBD1 (5 bases). V was shortened by 7 bases and J by 1 base, with 7 bases between the two germline ends. Germline CDR1 ENHRY, CDR2 SYGVKD. The CDR3 contains 12 residues.

The CDR3 DNA reads TGTGCCAGCAGCTCTAGCGGAACAGATACGCAGTATTTT. It translates to CASSSSGTDTQYF. The genes are TRBV7-2 and TRBJ2-3; 7 positions match TRBD2. Germline-derived CDR1 and CDR2 are SGHTA and FQGNSA. J gave up 3 bases and V 4 bases, and 1 base lay outside the gene matches. This CDR3 has 13 amino acids.

CDR3 sequence: CASSVLQGGETQYF. The CDR3 DNA reads TGTGCCAGCAGCGTCCTACAGGGGGGAGAGACCCAGTACTTC. The J gene is TRBJ2-5, the V gene TRBV9, with 8 bases matching TRBD1. Germline V lookup: CDR1 SGDLS, CDR2 YYNGEE. Unmatched junction bases numbered 4, after V lost 2 bases and J lost 4 bases. This CDR3 has 14 residues.

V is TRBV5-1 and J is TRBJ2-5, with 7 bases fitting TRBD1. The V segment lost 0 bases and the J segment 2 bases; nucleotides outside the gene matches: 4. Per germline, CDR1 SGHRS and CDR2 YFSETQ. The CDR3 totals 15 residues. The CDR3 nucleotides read TGCGCCAGCAGCTTGGTTGTGACAGGGCAAGAGACCCAGTACTTC. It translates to CASSLVVTGQETQYF.

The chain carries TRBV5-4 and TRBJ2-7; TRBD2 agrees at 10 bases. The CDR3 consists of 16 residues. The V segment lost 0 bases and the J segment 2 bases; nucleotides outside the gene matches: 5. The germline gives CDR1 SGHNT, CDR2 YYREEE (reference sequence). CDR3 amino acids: CASSLGLAGETYEQYF. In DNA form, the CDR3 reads TGTGCCAGCAGCTTGGGGCTAGCGGGAGAAACCTACGAGCAGTACTTC. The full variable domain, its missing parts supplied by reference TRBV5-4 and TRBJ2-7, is ETGVTQSPTHLIKTRGQQVTLRCSSQSGHNTVSWYQQALGQGPQFIFQYYREEENGRGNFPPRFSGLQFPNYSSELNVNALELDDSALYLCASSLGLAGETYEQYFGPGTRLTVT.

As DNA, the CDR3 is TGTGCCAGCAGTAGAACGGGAGGACGATACAATGAGCAGTTCTTC. Translating gives CASSRTGGRYNEQFF. The chain has TRBV9 and TRBJ2-1, with TRBD2 matching over 7 bases. Unmatched junction bases numbered 9, after V lost 5 bases and J lost 4 bases. Germline CDR1 reads SGDLS; CDR2 reads YYNGEE. The CDR3 contains 15 residues.

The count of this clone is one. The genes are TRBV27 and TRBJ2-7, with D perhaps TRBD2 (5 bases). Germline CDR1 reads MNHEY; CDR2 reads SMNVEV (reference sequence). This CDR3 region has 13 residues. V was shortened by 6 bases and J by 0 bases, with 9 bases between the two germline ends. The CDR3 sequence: CASRSADSYEQYF. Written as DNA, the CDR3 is TGTGCCAGCAGATCAGCGGACTCCTACGAGCAGTACTTC.

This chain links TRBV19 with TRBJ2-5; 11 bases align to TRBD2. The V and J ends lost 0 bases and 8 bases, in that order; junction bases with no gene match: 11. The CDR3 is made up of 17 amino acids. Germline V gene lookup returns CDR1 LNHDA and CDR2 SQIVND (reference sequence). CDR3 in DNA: TGTGCCAGTAGTATAGATTATTTGGCTAGCGGGGGGCAAACCCAGTACTTC. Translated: CASSIDYLASGGQTQYF.

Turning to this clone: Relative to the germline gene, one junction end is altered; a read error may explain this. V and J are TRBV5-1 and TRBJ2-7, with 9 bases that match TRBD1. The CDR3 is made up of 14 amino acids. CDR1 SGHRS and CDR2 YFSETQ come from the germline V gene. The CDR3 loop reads CASSLDRGFLEQYF. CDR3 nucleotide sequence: TGCGCCAGCAGTTTGGACAGGGGATTTCTCGAGCAGTACTTC.

The CDR3 nucleotides read TGTGCCTGGAGCGCGGGACTAGCGGGAGTAGAGACCCAGTACTTC. Protein: CAWSAGLAGVETQYF. V gene TRBV30 combines with J gene TRBJ2-5; 14 bases are shared with TRBD2. The V segment lost 3 bases and the J segment 4 bases; nucleotides outside the gene matches: 4. CDR1 is GTSNPN, CDR2 SVGIG, per germline (reference sequence). This CDR3 contains 15 residues.

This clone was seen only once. The CDR3 nucleotides read TGTGCCAGCAGGCCACTAGCGGGAGTGGAGACCCAGTACTTC. This sequence encodes CASRPLAGVETQYF. The rearrangement links TRBV2 to TRBJ2-5, with 11 bases matching TRBD2. The CDR3 is 14 residues long. The J segment lost 5 bases and the V segment lost 6 bases, leaving 5 bases of the junction unmatched. Germline lookup yields CDR1 SNHLY and CDR2 FYNNEI.

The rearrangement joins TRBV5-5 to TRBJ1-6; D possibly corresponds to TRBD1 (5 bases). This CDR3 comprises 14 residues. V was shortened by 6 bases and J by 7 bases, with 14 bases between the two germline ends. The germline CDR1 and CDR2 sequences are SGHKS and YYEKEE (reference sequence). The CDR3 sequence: CASILGVTNSPLHF. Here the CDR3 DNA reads TGTGCCAGCATCCTAGGGGTCACGAATTCACCCCTCCACTTT. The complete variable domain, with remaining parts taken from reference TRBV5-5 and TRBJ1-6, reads DAGVTQSPTHLIKTRGQQVTLRCSPISGHKSVSWYQQVLGQGPQFIFQYYEKEERGRGNFPDRFSARQFPNYSSELNVNALLLGDSALYLCASILGVTNSPLHFGNGTRLTVT.

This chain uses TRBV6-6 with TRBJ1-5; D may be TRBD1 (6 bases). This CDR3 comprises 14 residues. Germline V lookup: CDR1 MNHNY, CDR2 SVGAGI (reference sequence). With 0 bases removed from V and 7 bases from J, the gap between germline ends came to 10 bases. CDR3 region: CASSYSQGWQPQHF. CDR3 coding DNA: TGTGCCAGCAGTTACTCCCAGGGGTGGCAGCCCCAGCATTTT.

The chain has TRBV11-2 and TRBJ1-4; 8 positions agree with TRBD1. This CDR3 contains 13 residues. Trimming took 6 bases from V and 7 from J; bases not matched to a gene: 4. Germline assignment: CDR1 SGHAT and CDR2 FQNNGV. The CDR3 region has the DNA TGTGCCAGCAGTGGACAGGGCGGTGAAAAACTGTTTTTT. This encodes CASSGQGGEKLFF.

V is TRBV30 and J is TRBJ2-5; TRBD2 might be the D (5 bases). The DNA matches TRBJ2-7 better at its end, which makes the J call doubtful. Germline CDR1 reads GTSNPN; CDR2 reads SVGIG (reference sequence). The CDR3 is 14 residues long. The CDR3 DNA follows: TGTGCCTGGAGTAGGAGGAGGTTCAACTACGAGCAGTACTTC. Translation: CAWSRRRFNYEQYF.

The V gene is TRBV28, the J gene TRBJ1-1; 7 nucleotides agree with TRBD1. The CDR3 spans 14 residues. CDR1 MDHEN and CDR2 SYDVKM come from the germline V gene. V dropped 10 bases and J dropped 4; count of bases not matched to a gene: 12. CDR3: CATHRGAPITEAFF. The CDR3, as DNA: TGTGCCACGCACAGGGGAGCCCCTATCACTGAAGCTTTCTTT.

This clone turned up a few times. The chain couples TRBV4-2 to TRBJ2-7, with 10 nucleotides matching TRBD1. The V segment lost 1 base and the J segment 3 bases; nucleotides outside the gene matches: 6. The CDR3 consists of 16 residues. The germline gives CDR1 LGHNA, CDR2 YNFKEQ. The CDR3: CASSQAPGQGLYEQYF. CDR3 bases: TGTGCCAGCAGCCAAGCACCGGGACAGGGGCTCTACGAGCAGTACTTC.

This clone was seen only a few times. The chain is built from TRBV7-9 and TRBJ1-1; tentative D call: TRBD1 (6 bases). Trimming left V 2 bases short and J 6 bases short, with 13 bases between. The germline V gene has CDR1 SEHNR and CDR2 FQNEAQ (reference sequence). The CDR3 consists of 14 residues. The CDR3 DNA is TGTGCCAGCAGCTTACACAGGGAAGCAGCTGAAGCTTTCTTT. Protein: CASSLHREAAEAFF.

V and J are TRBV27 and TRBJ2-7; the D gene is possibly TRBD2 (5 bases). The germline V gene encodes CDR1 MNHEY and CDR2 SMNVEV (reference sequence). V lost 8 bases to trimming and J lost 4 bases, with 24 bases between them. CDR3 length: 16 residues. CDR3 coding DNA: TGTGCCAGCCACCCGTTCGGAGCGGCTAGCACTTACGAGCAGTACTTC. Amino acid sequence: CASHPFGAASTYEQYF.

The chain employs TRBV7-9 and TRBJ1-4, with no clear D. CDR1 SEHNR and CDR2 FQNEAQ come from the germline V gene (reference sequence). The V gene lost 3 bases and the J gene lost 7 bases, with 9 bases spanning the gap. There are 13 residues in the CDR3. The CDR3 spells CASSFRLGEKLFF. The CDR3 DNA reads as TGTGCCAGCAGCTTTAGACTGGGTGAAAAACTGTTTTTT.

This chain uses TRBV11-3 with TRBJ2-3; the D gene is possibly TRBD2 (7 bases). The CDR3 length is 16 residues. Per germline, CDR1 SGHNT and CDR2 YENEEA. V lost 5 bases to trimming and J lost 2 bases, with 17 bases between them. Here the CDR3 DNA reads TGTGCCAGCAGCCCCTCAGGAGGGGGGGACACAGATACGCAGTATTTT. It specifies CASSPSGGGDTDTQYF.

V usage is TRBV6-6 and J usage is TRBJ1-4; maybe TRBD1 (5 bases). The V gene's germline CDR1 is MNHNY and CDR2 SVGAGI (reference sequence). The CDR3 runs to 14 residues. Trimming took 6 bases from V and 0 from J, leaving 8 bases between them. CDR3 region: CASRGTSTNEKLFF. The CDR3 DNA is TGTGCCAGCAGGGGGACTTCAACTAATGAAAAACTGTTTTTT.

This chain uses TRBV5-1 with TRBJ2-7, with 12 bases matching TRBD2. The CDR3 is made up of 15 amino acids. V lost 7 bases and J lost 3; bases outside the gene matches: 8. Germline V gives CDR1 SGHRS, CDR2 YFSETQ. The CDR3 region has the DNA TGCGCCAGCGCTAGGACTAGCGGGATTGTCTACGAGCAGTACTTC. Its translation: CASARTSGIVYEQYF.